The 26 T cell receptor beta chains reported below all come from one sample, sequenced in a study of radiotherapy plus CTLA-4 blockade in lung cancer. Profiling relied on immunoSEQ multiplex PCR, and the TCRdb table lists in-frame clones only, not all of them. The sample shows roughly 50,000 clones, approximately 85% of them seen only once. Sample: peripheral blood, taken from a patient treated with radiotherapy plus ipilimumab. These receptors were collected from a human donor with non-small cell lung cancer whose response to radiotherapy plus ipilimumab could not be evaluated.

The CDR3 DNA reads TGTGCCAGCAGCTTAGTCCTCTCTGGGGCCAACGTCCTGACTTTC. It is translated as CASSLVLSGANVLTF. The genes are TRBV7-2 and TRBJ2-6; no firm D call. This CDR3 comprises 15 residues. The germline V gene encodes CDR1 SGHTA and CDR2 FQGNSA. Between the trimmed V and J ends, which lost 1 base and 0 bases, there was a span of 4 bases.

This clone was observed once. CDR3 protein: CASSFGRGRNEQFF. CDR3 nucleotide sequence: TGTGCCAGCAGTTTCGGCAGGGGGCGGAATGAGCAGTTCTTC. V usage is TRBV27 and J usage is TRBJ2-1; 8 bases map to TRBD1. V lost 3 bases, J lost 7 bases, and 5 bases stayed unmatched. The germline CDR1 and CDR2 sequences are MNHEY and SMNVEV (reference sequence). The CDR3 length is 14 residues.

CDR3 nucleotide sequence: TGTGCCATCGGAGGGCCGAACTACAATGAGCAGTTCTTC. Translated, it gives CAIGGPNYNEQFF. The chain combines TRBV10-3 with TRBJ2-1, with a tentative D call TRBD2 (6 bases). CDR1 and CDR2 (germline): ENHRY, SYGVKD. CDR3 length equals 13 residues. V dropped 8 bases and J dropped 3 bases, with 11 bases sitting between them.

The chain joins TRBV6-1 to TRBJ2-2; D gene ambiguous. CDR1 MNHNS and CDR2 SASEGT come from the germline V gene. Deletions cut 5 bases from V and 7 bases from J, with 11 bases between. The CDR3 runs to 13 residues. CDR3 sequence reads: CASSPTRNGELFF. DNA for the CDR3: TGTGCCAGCAGTCCCACAAGAAACGGGGAGCTGTTTTTT.

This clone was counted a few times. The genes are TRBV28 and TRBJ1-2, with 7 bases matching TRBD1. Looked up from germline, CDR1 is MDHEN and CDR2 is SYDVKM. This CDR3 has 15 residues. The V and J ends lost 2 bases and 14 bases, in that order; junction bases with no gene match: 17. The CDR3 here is CASSLLRQGAAPRTF. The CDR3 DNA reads TGTGCCAGCAGTTTACTGCGACAGGGAGCAGCACCTAGGACCTTC.

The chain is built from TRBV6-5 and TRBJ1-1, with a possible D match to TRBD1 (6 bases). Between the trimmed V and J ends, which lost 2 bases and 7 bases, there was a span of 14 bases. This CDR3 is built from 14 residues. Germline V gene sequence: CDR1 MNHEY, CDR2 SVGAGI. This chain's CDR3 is CASSYNEGDVEAFF. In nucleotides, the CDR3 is TGTGCCAGCAGTTACAATGAGGGGGACGTTGAAGCTTTCTTT.

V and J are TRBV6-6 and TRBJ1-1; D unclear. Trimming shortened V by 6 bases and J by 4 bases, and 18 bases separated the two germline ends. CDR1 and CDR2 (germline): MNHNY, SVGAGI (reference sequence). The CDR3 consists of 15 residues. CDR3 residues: CASSGYGEGRTEAFF. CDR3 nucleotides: TGTGCCAGCAGCGGATACGGAGAAGGTCGCACTGAAGCTTTCTTT.

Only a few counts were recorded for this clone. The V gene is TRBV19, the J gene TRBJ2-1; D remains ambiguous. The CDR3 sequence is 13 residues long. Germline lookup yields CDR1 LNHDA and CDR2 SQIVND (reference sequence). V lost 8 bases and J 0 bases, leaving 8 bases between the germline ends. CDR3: CASQQSSYNEQFF. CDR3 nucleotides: TGTGCCAGTCAACAGAGCTCCTACAATGAGCAGTTCTTC.

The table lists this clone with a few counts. CDR3 DNA: TGTGCCAGCAGCGTAGAGGTAGCGGGGACCTACGAGCAGTACTTC. Protein product: CASSVEVAGTYEQYF. The chain joins TRBV9 to TRBJ2-5, with 8 bases that match TRBD2. The better agreement between TRBJ2-7 and the DNA end casts doubt on the J call. The CDR3 sequence is 15 residues long. Germline V gene data show CDR1 as SGDLS and CDR2 as YYNGEE.

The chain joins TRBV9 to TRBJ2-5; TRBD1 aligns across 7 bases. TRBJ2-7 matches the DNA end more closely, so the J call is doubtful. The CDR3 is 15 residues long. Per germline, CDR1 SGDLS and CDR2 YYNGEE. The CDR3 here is CASSAYPTGAYEQYF. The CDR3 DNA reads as TGTGCCAGCAGCGCTTATCCTACAGGGGCCTACGAGCAGTACTTC.

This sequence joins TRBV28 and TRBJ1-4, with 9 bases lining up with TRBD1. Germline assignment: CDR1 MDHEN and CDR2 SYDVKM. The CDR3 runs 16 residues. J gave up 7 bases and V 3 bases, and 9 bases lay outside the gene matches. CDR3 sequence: CASSFVRGQGFEKLFF. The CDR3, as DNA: TGTGCCAGCAGTTTCGTGCGGGGACAGGGATTTGAAAAACTGTTTTTT.

CDR3 in amino acids: CASSPGADTQYF. In DNA, the CDR3 is TGTGCCAGCAGCCCGGGGGCAGATACGCAGTATTTT. The V and J genes are TRBV25-1 and TRBJ2-3, with D perhaps matching TRBD2 (6 bases). V lost 6 bases and J lost 4, with 8 bases in between. CDR3 length equals 12 residues. Per germline, CDR1 MGHDK and CDR2 SYGVNS.

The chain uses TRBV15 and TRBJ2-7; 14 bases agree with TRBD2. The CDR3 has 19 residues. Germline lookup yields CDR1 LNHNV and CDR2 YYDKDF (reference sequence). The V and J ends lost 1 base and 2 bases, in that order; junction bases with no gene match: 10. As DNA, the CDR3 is TGTGCCACCAGCAGAGCGGGACTAGCGGGAGACAGTTTTGCCTACGAGCAGTACTTC. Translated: CATSRAGLAGDSFAYEQYF.

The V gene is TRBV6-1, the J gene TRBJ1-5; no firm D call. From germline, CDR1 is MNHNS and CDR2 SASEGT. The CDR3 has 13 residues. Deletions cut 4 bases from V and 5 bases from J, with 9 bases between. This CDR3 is CASSVNGDQPQHF. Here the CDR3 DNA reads TGTGCCAGCAGTGTAAACGGAGATCAGCCCCAGCATTTT.

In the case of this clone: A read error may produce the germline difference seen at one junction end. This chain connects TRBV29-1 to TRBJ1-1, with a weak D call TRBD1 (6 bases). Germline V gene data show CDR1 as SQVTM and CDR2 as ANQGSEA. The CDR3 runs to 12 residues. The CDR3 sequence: CSVLSVSGLRGF. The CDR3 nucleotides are TGCAGCGTTTTATCTGTTTCAGGGCTCAGGGGATTT. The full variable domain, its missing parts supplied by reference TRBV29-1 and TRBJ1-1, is SAVISQKPSRDICQRGTSLTIQCQVDSQVTMMFWYRQQPGQSLTLIATANQGSEATYESGFVIDKFPISRPNLTFSTLTVSNMSPEDSSIYLCSVLSVSGLRGFGQGTRLTVV.

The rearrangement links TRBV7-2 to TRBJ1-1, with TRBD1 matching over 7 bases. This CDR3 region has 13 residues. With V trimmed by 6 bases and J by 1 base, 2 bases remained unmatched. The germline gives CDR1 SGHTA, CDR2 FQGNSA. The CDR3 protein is CASSPGGNTEAFF. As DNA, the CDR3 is TGTGCCAGCAGTCCAGGGGGGAACACTGAAGCTTTCTTT.

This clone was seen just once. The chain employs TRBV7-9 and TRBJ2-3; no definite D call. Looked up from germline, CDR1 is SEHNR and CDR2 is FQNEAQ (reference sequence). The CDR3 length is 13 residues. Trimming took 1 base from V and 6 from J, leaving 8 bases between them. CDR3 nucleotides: TGTGCCAGCAGCTTAGGTGCGCGGGATACGCAGTATTTT. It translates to CASSLGARDTQYF.

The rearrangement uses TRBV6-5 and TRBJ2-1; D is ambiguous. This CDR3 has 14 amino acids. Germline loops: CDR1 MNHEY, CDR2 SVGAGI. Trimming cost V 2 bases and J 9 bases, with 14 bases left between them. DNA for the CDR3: TGTGCCAGCAGTTACCAGGATAGGATTGGTGAGCAGTTCTTC. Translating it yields CASSYQDRIGEQFF.

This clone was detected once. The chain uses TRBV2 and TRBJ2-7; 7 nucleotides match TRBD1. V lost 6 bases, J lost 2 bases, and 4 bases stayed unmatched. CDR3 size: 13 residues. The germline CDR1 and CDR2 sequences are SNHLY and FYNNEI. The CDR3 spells CASRRQGTYEQYF. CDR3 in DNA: TGTGCCAGCAGGAGACAGGGTACCTACGAGCAGTACTTC. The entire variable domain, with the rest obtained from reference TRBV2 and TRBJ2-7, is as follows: EPEVTQTPSHQVTQMGQEVILRCVPISNHLYFYWYRQILGQKVEFLVSFYNNEISEKSEIFDDQFSVERPDGSNFTLKIRSTKLEDSAMYFCASRRQGTYEQYFGPGTRLTVT.

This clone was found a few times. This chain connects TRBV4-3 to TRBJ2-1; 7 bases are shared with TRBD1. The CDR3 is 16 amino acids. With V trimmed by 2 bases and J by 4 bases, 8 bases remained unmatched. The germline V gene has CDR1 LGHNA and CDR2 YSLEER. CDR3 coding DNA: TGCGCCAGCAGCCAACTACGGACAGGAGGATACAATGAGCAGTTCTTC. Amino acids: CASSQLRTGGYNEQFF.

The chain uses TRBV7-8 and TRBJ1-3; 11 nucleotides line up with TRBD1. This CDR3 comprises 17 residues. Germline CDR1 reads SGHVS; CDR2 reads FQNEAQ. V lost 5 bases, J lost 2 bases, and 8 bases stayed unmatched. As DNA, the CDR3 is TGTGCCAGCAGCCTTATGCCGGGACAGGGGGCTGGAAACACCATATATTTT. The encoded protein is CASSLMPGQGAGNTIYF.

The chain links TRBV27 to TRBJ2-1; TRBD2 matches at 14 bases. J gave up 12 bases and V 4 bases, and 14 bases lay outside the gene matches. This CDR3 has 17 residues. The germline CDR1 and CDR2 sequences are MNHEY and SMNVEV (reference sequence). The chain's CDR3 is CASSSSPARTSGRRQFF. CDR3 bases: TGTGCCAGCAGTTCTTCACCTGCCCGGACTAGCGGGAGGCGGCAGTTCTTC.

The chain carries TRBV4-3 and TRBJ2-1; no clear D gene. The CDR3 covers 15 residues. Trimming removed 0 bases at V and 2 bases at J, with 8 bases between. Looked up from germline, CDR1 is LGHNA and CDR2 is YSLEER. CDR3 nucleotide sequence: TGCGCCAGCAGCCAAGAGGGCTATACCTACAATGAGCAGTTCTTC. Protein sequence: CASSQEGYTYNEQFF.

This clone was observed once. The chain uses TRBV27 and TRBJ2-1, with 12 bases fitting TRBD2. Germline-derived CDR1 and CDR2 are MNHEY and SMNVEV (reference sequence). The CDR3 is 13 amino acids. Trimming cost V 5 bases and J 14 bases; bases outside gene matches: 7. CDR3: CASSPLAGGPEFF. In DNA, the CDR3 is TGTGCCAGCAGTCCGCTAGCGGGAGGGCCTGAGTTCTTC.

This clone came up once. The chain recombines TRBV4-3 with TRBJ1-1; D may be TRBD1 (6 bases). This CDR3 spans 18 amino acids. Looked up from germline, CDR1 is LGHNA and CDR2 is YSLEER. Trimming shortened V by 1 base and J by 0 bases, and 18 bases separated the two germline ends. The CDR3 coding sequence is TGCGCCAGCAGCCAAGCCCAACAGGGATGGGATTTGAACACTGAAGCTTTCTTT. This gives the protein CASSQAQQGWDLNTEAFF.

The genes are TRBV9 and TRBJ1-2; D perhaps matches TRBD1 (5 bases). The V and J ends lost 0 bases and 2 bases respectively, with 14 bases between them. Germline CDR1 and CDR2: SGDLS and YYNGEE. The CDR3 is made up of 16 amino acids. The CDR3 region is CASSVAKVPGNYGYTF. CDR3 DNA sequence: TGTGCCAGCAGCGTAGCTAAGGTTCCAGGGAACTATGGCTACACCTTC. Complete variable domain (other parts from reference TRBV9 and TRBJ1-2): DSGVTQTPKHLITATGQRVTLRCSPRSGDLSVYWYQQSLDQGLQFLIQYYNGEERAKGNILERFSAQQFPDLHSELNLSSLELGDSALYFCASSVAKVPGNYGYTFGSGTRLTVV.